Shown below are 26 T cell receptor beta chains from a single sample sequenced in a study of CXCR3-negative and CXCR3-positive naive CD8 T cells (dated by TCRdb to 2018 to 2020). What the study reported, not specific to this receptor: TRB CDR3s from CXCR3-positive naive cells showed higher hydrophobicity (lower Kidera factor 4), lower energy, and higher strength and volume indices than CXCR3-negative naive cells.

For these receptors, no antigen is known. Reads for this sample came from a NextSeq 550. The Human TCR Profiling Kit (MiLaboratory) was used to make UMI-labeled 5' RACE TRB cDNA libraries. After the reads were reprocessed by TCRdb, one entry was made per CDR3 protein sequence, with no DNA. This specimen's table enumerates some 130,000 distinct CDR3 sequences. Clones ranked in the top ten supply around 0.54% of the sample. Sequenced material: naive CXCR3+ CD8+ T cells from blood. The cell subset or site label of this sample denotes: CD45RO-CCR7+CD27+CD95- naive CD8+ T cells expressing CXCR3 (TNR3+). The receptors here all came from a human donor in good health. Some clones in this sample may be carry-over from other donors' samples.

The genes are TRBV7-2 and TRBJ2-1. Looked up from germline, CDR1 is SGHTA and CDR2 is FQGNSA. The CDR3 contains 13 residues. The CDR3: CASFPPDGNEQFF.

The rearrangement uses TRBV6-5 and TRBJ2-7; TCRdb's D call, TRBD1, is unchecked because there is no DNA. Germline CDR1 is MNHEY and CDR2 is SVGAGI. CDR3 size: 13 residues. Here the CDR3 reads CASSYGQIYEQYF.

The chain carries TRBV29-1 and TRBJ1-5. Looked up from germline, CDR1 is SQVTM and CDR2 is ANQGSEA. The CDR3 runs to 11 residues. The CDR3 loop reads CSVDASQPQHF.

The chain links TRBV28 to TRBJ2-7; no DNA is available, so the TRBD1 call from TCRdb remains unchecked. The CDR3 loop spans 15 amino acids. Per germline, CDR1 MDHEN and CDR2 SYDVKM. The CDR3 is CASSLGGGGRYEQYF.

V gene TRBV27 combines with J gene TRBJ2-4; without DNA, the TCRdb call of TRBD1 cannot be checked. The CDR3 totals 15 residues. CDR1 and CDR2 from the germline V gene are MNHEY and SMNVEV (reference sequence). This CDR3 is CASSFQGWGKNIQYF.

V is TRBV28 and J is TRBJ2-7. This CDR3 comprises 14 residues. CDR1 and CDR2 from the germline V gene are MDHEN and SYDVKM. CDR3 protein: CASSLRGISYEQYF.

V usage is TRBV19 and J usage is TRBJ2-7; TCRdb's D call, TRBD1, is unchecked because there is no DNA. Per the germline V gene, CDR1 is LNHDA and CDR2 is SQIVND (reference sequence). The CDR3 has 16 residues. The CDR3 region is CASSMNGAGVTYEQYF.

The chain combines TRBV29-1 with TRBJ2-7; absent DNA, TCRdb's TRBD2 call cannot be checked. The CDR3 length is 15 residues. The germline V gene encodes CDR1 SQVTM and CDR2 ANQGSEA. CDR3 protein: CSVEGTSGSSDEQYF.

V is TRBV14 and J is TRBJ2-5; the TCRdb call, TRBD2, lacks DNA for checking. Germline assignment: CDR1 SGHDN and CDR2 FVKESK. CDR3 length equals 15 residues. The CDR3 loop reads CASSLLAAYQETQYF.

This rearrangement joins TRBV6-6 to TRBJ2-7; the D call of TRBD1 rests on TCRdb alone, since no DNA is present to check it. The CDR3 runs to 13 residues. Germline CDR1 reads MNHNY; CDR2 reads SVGAGI (reference sequence). CDR3 loop: CASSSDTSYEQYF.

The V call is TRBV29-1, the J call TRBJ2-7; TCRdb indicates TRBD2, and absent DNA this call remains unverified. Germline lookup yields CDR1 SQVTM and CDR2 ANQGSEA. The CDR3 sequence is 14 residues long. Here the CDR3 reads CSVEGEAGQDEQYF.

V is TRBV13 and J is TRBJ1-6; TCRdb selects TRBD1, and the lack of DNA leaves this call unchecked. Germline CDR1 reads PRHDT; CDR2 reads FYEKMQ (reference sequence). This CDR3 comprises 14 residues. The chain's CDR3 is CASSSGTGVSPLHF.

The chain has TRBV21-1 and TRBJ2-7; TCRdb names TRBD2, which stays unverified in the absence of DNA. TRBV21-1 is marked as a pseudogene. The CDR3 covers 18 residues. This chain's CDR3 is CASSNIMGQKAPAYEQYF.

The CDR3: CASSKVRDGYTF. The chain employs TRBV21-1 and TRBJ1-2. TRBV21-1 has pseudogene status. The CDR3 loop spans 12 amino acids.

The chain joins TRBV25-1 to TRBJ1-1; there is no DNA to check the TCRdb D call of TRBD1. Germline V gene data show CDR1 as MGHDK and CDR2 as SYGVNS. The CDR3 has 12 amino acids. CDR3 region: CASSGGATEAFF.

V is TRBV12-3 or TRBV12-4 and J is TRBJ2-1; absent DNA, TCRdb's TRBD1 call cannot be checked. This CDR3 has 15 residues. The CDR3 here is CASSLGVRGWNEQFF.

The CDR3: CASSLRGGGNEQFF. The chain links TRBV25-1 to TRBJ2-1; TCRdb's D call of TRBD1 is untestable without DNA. Germline V gene lookup returns CDR1 MGHDK and CDR2 SYGVNS. The CDR3 has 14 amino acids. Based on the CDR3 plus reference TRBV25-1 and TRBJ2-1, the full variable domain is EADIYQTPRYLVIGTGKKITLECSQTMGHDKMYWYQQDPGMELHLIHYSYGVNSTEKGDLSSESTVSRIRTEHFPLTLESARPSHTSQYLCASSLRGGGNEQFFGPGTRLTVL.

The rearrangement uses TRBV28 and TRBJ2-5; TCRdb gives TRBD1 as the D gene, but with no DNA this cannot be confirmed. The CDR3 covers 15 residues. Per germline, CDR1 MDHEN and CDR2 SYDVKM. CDR3 amino acids: CASSPRAGVGETQYF.

V gene TRBV27 combines with J gene TRBJ2-2; TCRdb's D call of TRBD2 is untestable without DNA. The CDR3 has 16 amino acids. Looked up from germline, CDR1 is MNHEY and CDR2 is SMNVEV (reference sequence). The CDR3 reads CASSLYPSGGTGELFF.

V and J are TRBV7-9 and TRBJ2-1; TCRdb names TRBD1, which stays unverified in the absence of DNA. Germline V gene sequence: CDR1 SEHNR, CDR2 FQNEAQ (reference sequence). The CDR3 is 15 amino acids. The CDR3: CASSPPGPLDNEQFF.

J is TRBJ1-5 and V is TRBV9; TCRdb names TRBD1, which stays unverified in the absence of DNA. The germline CDR1 and CDR2 sequences are SGDLS and YYNGEE. The CDR3 contains 14 residues. The CDR3: CASSSGQNNQPQHF.

The chain has TRBV7-6 and TRBJ2-3; as DNA is missing, the TRBD2 call by TCRdb cannot be tested. In germline, CDR1 is SGHVS, CDR2 FNYEAQ. The CDR3 has 16 amino acids. CDR3 loop: CASSFSTSGGADTQYF.

This chain uses TRBV27 with TRBJ1-3. The CDR3 is made up of 13 amino acids. Germline V gene lookup returns CDR1 MNHEY and CDR2 SMNVEV (reference sequence). CDR3 loop: CASSLSGWDTIYF.

The V gene is TRBV7-3, the J gene TRBJ2-1; TCRdb outputs TRBD2, but without DNA this stays unchecked. Germline CDR1 reads SGHTA; CDR2 reads FQGTGA. The CDR3 consists of 15 residues. CDR3 region: CASSPGLAPDNEQFF.

The V gene is TRBV7-9, the J gene TRBJ1-1. CDR1 SEHNR and CDR2 FQNEAQ come from the germline V gene (reference sequence). This CDR3 has 13 amino acids. CDR3 sequence: CAFTRLMNTEAFF.

The gene calls are TRBV4-3 and TRBJ1-1; TCRdb designates TRBD1, a call that cannot be tested without DNA. This CDR3 contains 15 residues. The germline CDR1 and CDR2 sequences are LGHNA and YSLEER. The CDR3 spells CASSQDWGRDTEAFF.